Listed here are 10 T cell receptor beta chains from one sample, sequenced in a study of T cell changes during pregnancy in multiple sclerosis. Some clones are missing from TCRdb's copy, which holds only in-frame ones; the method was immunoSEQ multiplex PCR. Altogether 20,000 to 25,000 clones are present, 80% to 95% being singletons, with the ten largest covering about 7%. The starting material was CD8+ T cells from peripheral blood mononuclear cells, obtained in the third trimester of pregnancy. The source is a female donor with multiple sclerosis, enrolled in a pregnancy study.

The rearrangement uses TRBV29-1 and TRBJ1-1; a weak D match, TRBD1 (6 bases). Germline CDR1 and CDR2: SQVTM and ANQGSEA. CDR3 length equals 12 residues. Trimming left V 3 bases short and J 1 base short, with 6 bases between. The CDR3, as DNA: TGCAGCGTTGAGACAGGGAACACTGAAGCTTTCTTT. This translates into CSVETGNTEAFF.

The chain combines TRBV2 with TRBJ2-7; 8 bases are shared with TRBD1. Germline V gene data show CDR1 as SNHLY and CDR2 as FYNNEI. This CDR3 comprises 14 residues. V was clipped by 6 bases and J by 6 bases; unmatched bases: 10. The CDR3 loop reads CASRAGQALSEQYF. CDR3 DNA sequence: TGTGCCAGCAGGGCGGGACAGGCCTTAAGCGAGCAGTACTTC.

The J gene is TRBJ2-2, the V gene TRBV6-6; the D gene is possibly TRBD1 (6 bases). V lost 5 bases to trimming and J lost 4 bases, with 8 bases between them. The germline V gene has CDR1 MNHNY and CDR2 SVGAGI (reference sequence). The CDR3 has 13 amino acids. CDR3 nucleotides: TGTGCCAGCAGTGCAGGGGCCACCGGGGAGCTGTTTTTT. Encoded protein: CASSAGATGELFF.

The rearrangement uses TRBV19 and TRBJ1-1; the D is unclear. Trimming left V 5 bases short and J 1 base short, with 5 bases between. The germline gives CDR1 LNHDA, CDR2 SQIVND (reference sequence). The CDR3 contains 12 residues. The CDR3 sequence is CASSPGNTEAFF. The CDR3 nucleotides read TGTGCCAGTAGTCCAGGGAACACTGAAGCTTTCTTT.

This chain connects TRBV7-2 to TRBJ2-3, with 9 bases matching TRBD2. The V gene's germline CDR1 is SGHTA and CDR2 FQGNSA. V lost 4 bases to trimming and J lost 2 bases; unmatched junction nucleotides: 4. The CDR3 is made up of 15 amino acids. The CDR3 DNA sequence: TGTGCCAGCAGCTCCCCTAGCGGGACCACAGATACGCAGTATTTT. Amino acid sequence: CASSSPSGTTDTQYF.

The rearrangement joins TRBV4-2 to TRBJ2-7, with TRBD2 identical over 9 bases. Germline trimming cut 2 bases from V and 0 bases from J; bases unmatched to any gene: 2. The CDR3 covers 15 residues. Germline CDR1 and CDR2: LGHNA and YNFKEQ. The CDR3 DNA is TGTGCCAGCAGCCAATCTAGCGGGACCTCCTACGAGCAGTACTTC. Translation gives CASSQSSGTSYEQYF.

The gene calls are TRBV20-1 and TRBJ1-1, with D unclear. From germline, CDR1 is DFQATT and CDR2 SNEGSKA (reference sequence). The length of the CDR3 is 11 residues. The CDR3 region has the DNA TGCGGAATCCGGGAACACACTGAAGCTTTCTTT. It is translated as CGIREHTEAFF.

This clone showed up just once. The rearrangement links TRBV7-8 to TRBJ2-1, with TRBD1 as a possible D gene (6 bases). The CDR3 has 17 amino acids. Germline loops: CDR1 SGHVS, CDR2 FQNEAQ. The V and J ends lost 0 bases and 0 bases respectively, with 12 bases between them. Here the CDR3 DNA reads TGTGCCAGCAGCTTAGCCCGGGACACGAGCTCCTACAATGAGCAGTTCTTC. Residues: CASSLARDTSSYNEQFF. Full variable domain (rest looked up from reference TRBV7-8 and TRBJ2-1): GAGVSQSPRYKVAKRGQDVALRCDPISGHVSLFWYQQALGQGPEFLTYFQNEAQLDKSGLPSDRFFAERPEGSVSTLKIQRTQQEDSAVYLCASSLARDTSSYNEQFFGPGTRLTVL.

The CDR3 spells CASSAPGQTYEQYF. The DNA for the CDR3 is TGTGCCAGCAGCGCTCCGGGACAGACCTACGAGCAGTACTTC. The chain employs TRBV7-6 and TRBJ2-7; 7 positions match TRBD1. From germline, CDR1 is SGHVS and CDR2 FNYEAQ. Trimming removed 5 bases from V and 2 bases from J; junction bases left unmatched: 6. CDR3 length equals 14 residues.

CDR3 bases: TGTGCCAGCAGTACCGTCGGGTCGGGGATTCTTATCAACTATGGCTACACCTTC. Residues: CASSTVGSGILINYGYTF. This rearrangement joins TRBV7-9 to TRBJ1-2; no clear D gene. V was cut by 6 bases and J by 2 bases, with 25 bases left in between. The germline CDR1 and CDR2 sequences are SEHNR and FQNEAQ (reference sequence). This CDR3 spans 18 amino acids.